The rows below give T cell receptor beta chains drawn from one sample of a study of T cells in Graves' hyperthyroidism and ophthalmopathy. Each CDR3 protein gets one entry after TCRdb re-called the multiplex PCR reads with MiXCR. Of hundreds of thousands of distinct CDR3 sequences in the sample, more than 20% were seen once. Source material: blood. The receptors shown here come from a man aged 25-45 years with Graves' ophthalmopathy. CDR3s include the opening cysteine and the closing phenylalanine or tryptophan. D genes are given only for firm matches. Rows may omit the clone size; those that give it use once, few, many or a size class.

TRBJ2-2 | TRBD1 | few | TRBV2 | TGTGCCAGCAGTGGGATGACAGGGGAGGTAACCGGGGAGCTGTTTTTT | CASSGMTGEVTGELFF
TRBJ2-3 | TRBD2 | - | TRBV7-6 | TGTGCCAGCAGCAAAAGACTAGCGGGAGCCCCGGGGGCAGATACGCAGTATTTT | CASSKRLAGAPGADTQYF
TRBJ2-6 | - | - | TRBV7-2 | TGTGCCAGCAGCTCCGGACTGCTCTCTGGGGCCAACGTCCTGACTTTC | CASSSGLLSGANVLTF
TRBJ1-1 | - | many | TRBV4-2 | TGTGCCAGCAGCCAAGGGGCAGGCGAGAACACTGAAGCTTTCTTT | CASSQGAGENTEAFF
TRBJ2-2 | - | many | TRBV11-2 | TGTGCCAGCAGCTTAAGTTTCGGGGGCCCTACCGGGGAGCTGTTTTTT | CASSLSFGGPTGELFF
TRBJ2-1 | - | many | TRBV6-2/TRBV6-3 | TGTGCCAGCAGTGAAAACAATGAGCAGTTCTTC | CASSENNEQFF
TRBJ2-2 | - | many | TRBV2 | TGTGCCAGCAGTGTGGGGTCCCGGACCGGGGAGCTGTTTTTT | CASSVGSRTGELFF
TRBJ2-7 | TRBD2 | - | TRBV18 | TGTGCCAGCTCGGAGGGACTAGCGGGACCCTACGAGCAGTACTTC | CASSEGLAGPYEQYF
TRBJ2-5 | TRBD1 | many | TRBV11-2 | TGTGCCAGCAGCCGCCGGGACAGGACCCCCCAGTACTTC | CASSRRDRTPQYF
TRBJ1-1 | - | many | TRBV27 | TGTGCCAGCAGTTTTTTGCTGCAGGGCCCTAGGGGAACTGAAGCTTTCTTT | CASSFLLQGPRGTEAFF
TRBJ1-4 | - | - | TRBV7-9 | TGTGCCAGCAGCTTTGGGGGTGGCCGAGAAAAACTGTTTTTT | CASSFGGGREKLFF
TRBJ1-1 | - | many | TRBV6-2/TRBV6-3 | TGTGCCAGCAGTTACCCTTTCGGCAGGGGAGAGACTGAAGCTTTCTTT | CASSYPFGRGETEAFF
TRBJ2-7 | TRBD2 | few | TRBV20-1 | TGCAGTGCTAGAGCCCTGCTAGCGGACTCCTACGAGCAGTACTTC | CSARALLADSYEQYF
TRBJ1-6 | - | few | TRBV20-1 | TGCAGTGCTAGAGATCAGACCGACTCGAATAATTCACCCCTCCACTTT | CSARDQTDSNNSPLHF
TRBJ1-2 | TRBD1 | few | TRBV19 | TGTGCCAGTACCGCGGGACAGGTCGACTATGGCTACACCTTC | CASTAGQVDYGYTF
TRBJ1-4 | - | few | TRBV20-1 | TGCAGTGCTAGAGATACGACAAGGGGAAATGAAAAACTGTTTTTT | CSARDTTRGNEKLFF
TRBJ2-7 | TRBD2 | few | TRBV11-2 | TGTGCCAGCAGTGTGGGACTAGCACCGTACGAGCAGTACTTC | CASSVGLAPYEQYF
TRBJ2-1 | TRBD1 | few | TRBV9 | TGTGCCAGCAGCGTTTCCGGGACAGAAGGCAATGAGCAGTTCTTC | CASSVSGTEGNEQFF
TRBJ1-5 | - | many | TRBV28 | TGTGCCAGCAGTTTAGGCAGCACGCGCAATCAGCCCCAGCATTTT | CASSLGSTRNQPQHF
TRBJ2-1 | - | many | TRBV28 | TGTGCCAGCAGTTTTGGGGGGGAGGGGGCCTACAATGAGCAGTTCTTC | CASSFGGEGAYNEQFF
TRBJ2-7 | TRBD2 | many | TRBV10-3 | TGTGCCATCAGTGAGTCGACTAGCGGGGTGGAGCAGTACTTC | CAISESTSGVEQYF
TRBJ1-1 | - | - | TRBV7-6 | TGTGCCAGCAGCTTAGCAGTGGCACAGAACACTGAAGCTTTCTTT | CASSLAVAQNTEAFF
TRBJ2-5 | TRBD2 | few | TRBV30 | TGTGCCTGGGGGGCCGGGGGGGAGGAGACCCAGTACTTC | CAWGAGGEETQYF
TRBJ2-3 | TRBD2 | many | TRBV20-1 | TGCAGTGCTAGTCCCATAGCGGGAGGTGACACAGATACGCAGTATTTT | CSASPIAGGDTDTQYF
TRBJ2-1 | - | many | TRBV20-1 | TGCAGTGCTAGAATAAAGGGAACTAGGGAGTACAATGAGCAGTTCTTC | CSARIKGTREYNEQFF
TRBJ2-2 | TRBD2 | - | TRBV28 | TGTGCCAGCACCTCACTCCCTCTAGCGGAGCTGAACACCGGGGAGCTGTTTTTT | CASTSLPLAELNTGELFF
TRBJ2-7 | TRBD1 | few | TRBV25-1 | TGTGCCAGCAGTGACCCGACAGGGCGAGACGAGCAGTACTTC | CASSDPTGRDEQYF
TRBJ2-5 | TRBD1 | many | TRBV7-8 | TGTGCCAGCAGCCGGACAGGGGGGGGAGAGACCCAGTACTTC | CASSRTGGGETQYF
TRBJ2-5 | - | few | TRBV10-3 | TGTGCCATCAGTGAGTCGAAGGAGAGGTTGGAGACCCAGTACTTC | CAISESKERLETQYF
TRBJ1-1 | - | few | TRBV20-1 | TGCAGTGCTAGCTCTACAGGAAACACTGAAGCTTTCTTT | CSASSTGNTEAFF
TRBJ2-1 | - | - | TRBV12-3/TRBV12-4 | TGTGCCAGCAGTTTAACAGAGAATGAGCAGTTCTTC | CASSLTENEQFF
TRBJ2-2 | - | - | TRBV4-3 | TGCGCCAGCAGCCAAGATTCAAGCGGCTATCCACCCGGGGAGCTGTTTTTT | CASSQDSSGYPPGELFF
TRBJ2-1 | TRBD2 | few | TRBV27 | TGTGCCAGCAGTCGCGGACTAGCGGGAGATGAGCAGTTCTTC | CASSRGLAGDEQFF
TRBJ2-7 | - | many | TRBV6-1 | TGTGCCAGCAGCGCCACCGGGGGGAGGGGGTACGAGCAGTACTTC | CASSATGGRGYEQYF
TRBJ2-3 | - | few | TRBV3-1 | TGTGCCAGCAGCCCGACGCTGATCCCGGATACGCAGTATTTT | CASSPTLIPDTQYF
TRBJ2-7 | TRBD1 | - | TRBV20-1 | TGCAGTGCTAGAGGTTGGACAGGTATCTACGAGCAGTACTTC | CSARGWTGIYEQYF
TRBJ2-1 | - | - | TRBV6-1 | TGTGCCAGCAGTGAACCAATGGGGCTAGTGTTAGCCGAGCAGTTCTTC | CASSEPMGLVLAEQFF
TRBJ2-7 | - | few | TRBV27 | TGTGCCAGCAGTCCAGGCGACGTCGGGGACGAGCAGTACTTC | CASSPGDVGDEQYF
TRBJ2-4 | TRBD1 | few | TRBV28 | TGTGCCAGCAGTTTCGGACAGGGTTTGGCCATTCAGTACTTC | CASSFGQGLAIQYF
TRBJ2-1 | TRBD2 | many | TRBV7-9 | TGTGCCAGCAGCTTAGAGGCTAGCGGGAGCTCCTACAATGAGCAGTTCTTC | CASSLEASGSSYNEQFF
TRBJ2-7 | - | few | TRBV29-1 | TGCAGCGTTCAGACTCAGCGGGTAACCTCCTACGAGCAGTACTTC | CSVQTQRVTSYEQYF
TRBJ2-3 | TRBD2 | once | TRBV5-1 | TGCGCCAGCAGCTTGGCCAGTGGGACTACCGCAGATACGCAGTATTTT | CASSLASGTTADTQYF
TRBJ1-4 | - | - | TRBV29-1 | TGCAGCGTCTCCGGGTCCGTTGGGGATGAAAAACTGTTTTTT | CSVSGSVGDEKLFF
TRBJ1-5 | - | many | TRBV12-3/TRBV12-4 | TGTGCCAGCAGTTTGGCAGGGCGTACTCCCCAGCATTTT | CASSLAGRTPQHF
TRBJ2-1 | - | - | TRBV4-3 | TGCGCCAGCAGCCAAGCTCGGGGAGGCAATGAGCAGTTCTTC | CASSQARGGNEQFF
TRBJ1-1 | - | - | TRBV2 | TGTGCCAGCAGCTTGAACGATGCTGAAGCTTTCTTT | CASSLNDAEAFF
TRBJ2-7 | TRBD2 | many | TRBV6-2/TRBV6-3 | TGTGCCAGCAGTTTCGGGACTAGCGGGGCCTACGAGCAGTACTTC | CASSFGTSGAYEQYF
TRBJ1-2 | - | few | TRBV10-2 | TGCGCCAGCAGTGAGTCGAAAGTCGGGGCGGGCTATGGCTACACCTTC | CASSESKVGAGYGYTF
TRBJ2-5 | TRBD2 | many | TRBV7-3 | TGTGCCAGCAGCTTGGGGGGGTTCCAAGAGACCCAGTACTTC | CASSLGGFQETQYF
TRBJ2-1 | - | - | TRBV7-9 | TGTGCCAGCAGCTTAGTCGCTGCGGGGCACAATGAGCAGTTCTTC | CASSLVAAGHNEQFF
TRBJ1-5 | - | - | TRBV4-1 | TGCGCCAGCAGCCAAGCCCCCCCAGGGTGGACCAATCAGCCCCAGCATTTT | CASSQAPPGWTNQPQHF
TRBJ2-3 | - | - | TRBV30 | TGTGCCTGGAGTGGACTCTTTGCCACAGATACGCAGTATTTT | CAWSGLFATDTQYF